The 13 T cell receptor beta chains in this list originate from one sample, sequenced in a study of OX40 agonist ivuxolimab in advanced cancers. Here immunoSEQ multiplex PCR was the method, and the copy in TCRdb shows in-frame clones only, minus some. The data contain around 62,000 clones, 85% to 90% of them singletons. The sample in question was CD4+ or CD8+ T cells sorted from blood, obtained in a trial of the OX40 agonist ivuxolimab. All receptors come from an adult with an advanced solid tumor such as melanoma, head and neck, liver or kidney cancer.

The V and J genes are TRBV9 and TRBJ2-7; 8 nucleotides agree with TRBD2. Germline lookup yields CDR1 SGDLS and CDR2 YYNGEE. J lost 2 bases, V lost 0 bases, and 10 bases had no gene match. This CDR3 is built from 17 residues. CDR3: CASSVDPTSGPPYEQYF. In nucleotides, the CDR3 is TGTGCCAGCAGCGTAGACCCTACTAGCGGTCCTCCCTACGAGCAGTACTTC.

The CDR3 bases are TGTGCCAGCAGTGGTGTCTACGAGCAGTACTTC. Amino acid sequence: CASSGVYEQYF. V and J are TRBV2 and TRBJ2-7; D ambiguous. Germline lookup yields CDR1 SNHLY and CDR2 FYNNEI. The CDR3 covers 11 residues. Between the trimmed V and J ends, which lost 4 bases and 3 bases, there was a span of 4 bases.

The J gene is TRBJ1-1, the V gene TRBV2; no clear D gene. The germline gives CDR1 SNHLY, CDR2 FYNNEI. V lost 7 bases and J 3 bases, leaving 9 bases between the germline ends. CDR3 size: 12 residues. CDR3 DNA sequence: TGTGCCAGCAATGTGCGGGACACTGAAGCTTTCTTT. It specifies CASNVRDTEAFF.

The V call is TRBV19, the J call TRBJ1-2, with TRBD1 as a possible D gene (5 bases). Trimming shortened V by 2 bases and J by 4 bases, and 11 bases separated the two germline ends. This CDR3 has 14 amino acids. Germline V gene data show CDR1 as LNHDA and CDR2 as SQIVND (reference sequence). The CDR3 DNA reads as TGTGCCAGTAGTATACGGGACGGATTCTATGGCTACACCTTC. Its translation: CASSIRDGFYGYTF. Complete variable domain (other parts from reference TRBV19 and TRBJ1-2): DGGITQSPKYLFRKEGQNVTLSCEQNLNHDAMYWYRQDPGQGLRLIYYSQIVNDFQKGDIAEGYSVSREKKESFPLTVTSAQKNPTAFYLCASSIRDGFYGYTFGSGTRLTVV.

The genes are TRBV7-8 and TRBJ2-1, with TRBD2 matching over 9 bases. The CDR3 is 15 amino acids. Trimming at V came to 2 bases and at J to 6 bases, leaving 5 bases not matched to a gene. CDR1 and CDR2 (germline): SGHVS, FQNEAQ. The CDR3 loop reads CASSLPSGGPNEQFF. The CDR3 bases are TGTGCCAGCAGCTTACCGAGCGGGGGGCCCAATGAGCAGTTCTTC.

The CDR3 reads CASSRVPNEKLFF. CDR3 DNA: TGTGCCAGCTCCAGGGTTCCTAATGAAAAACTGTTTTTT. V usage is TRBV6-5 and J usage is TRBJ1-4; TRBD1 is a possible D gene (5 bases). V dropped 8 bases and J dropped 3 bases, with 10 bases sitting between them. From germline, CDR1 is MNHEY and CDR2 SVGAGI. CDR3 length: 13 residues.

This chain links TRBV19 with TRBJ1-6; D is ambiguous. V shed 2 bases and J shed 0 bases, with 14 bases lying between them. Germline CDR1 reads LNHDA; CDR2 reads SQIVND (reference sequence). CDR3 length: 18 residues. CDR3: CASSISGPGLSYNSPLHF. CDR3 in DNA: TGTGCCAGTAGTATAAGTGGCCCGGGCCTCTCCTATAATTCACCCCTCCACTTT.

The rearrangement uses TRBV10-2 and TRBJ2-1, with TRBD1 matching 10 bases. Trimming at V came to 5 bases and at J to 4 bases, leaving 5 bases not matched to a gene. The V gene's germline CDR1 is WSHSY and CDR2 SAAADI. The CDR3 totals 15 residues. For the CDR3, the DNA is TGCGCCAGCAGTCGGGTGGGACAGGGGTACAATGAGCAGTTCTTC. Protein product: CASSRVGQGYNEQFF.

This chain joins TRBV14 and TRBJ2-1; no definite D call. V was cut by 6 bases and J by 6 bases, with 21 bases left in between. The CDR3 spans 16 residues. The germline CDR1 and CDR2 sequences are SGHDN and FVKESK. DNA for the CDR3: TGTGCCAGCAGAGATCAAACCGGGTTTTATACCAATGAGCAGTTCTTC. Translation: CASRDQTGFYTNEQFF.

The chain is built from TRBV2 and TRBJ2-1; weak D call: TRBD2 (7 bases). Trimming took off 4 bases at V and 6 bases at J, with 10 bases between the two ends. CDR3 length equals 13 residues. Germline V gene lookup returns CDR1 SNHLY and CDR2 FYNNEI. DNA for the CDR3: TGTGCCAGCAGTGGGGGAGGGGGCAATGAGCAGTTCTTC. This sequence encodes CASSGGGGNEQFF.

The CDR3 region has the DNA TGTGCCAGCAGCCGGGACAAGAACACTGAAGCTTTCTTT. Residues: CASSRDKNTEAFF. This sequence joins TRBV7-2 and TRBJ1-1; TRBD1 is a possible D gene (6 bases). Trimming stripped 5 bases from V and 1 base from J, with 8 bases between. Germline V gene sequence: CDR1 SGHTA, CDR2 FQGNSA. The CDR3 covers 13 residues.

V gene TRBV27 combines with J gene TRBJ1-2; D gene uncertain. The germline V gene has CDR1 MNHEY and CDR2 SMNVEV (reference sequence). Trimming stripped 4 bases from V and 4 bases from J, with 13 bases between. The CDR3 is 14 amino acids. The CDR3: CASSSRIDIYGYTF. CDR3 bases: TGTGCCAGCAGTTCCCGAATTGACATCTATGGCTACACCTTC.

The chain links TRBV4-2 to TRBJ1-2, with D possibly being TRBD1 (6 bases). Germline V lookup: CDR1 LGHNA, CDR2 YNFKEQ. Deletions cut 2 bases from V and 0 bases from J, with 16 bases between. The CDR3 is 17 residues long. The CDR3 spells CASSQIIRDTSNYGYTF. The CDR3 nucleotides read TGTGCCAGCAGCCAAATAATCCGGGACACGTCTAACTATGGCTACACCTTC.